Listed below are T cell receptor beta chains from one sample, sequenced in a study of blood T cell repertoires in COVID-19. The repertoire was sequenced with immunoSEQ multiplex PCR; TCRdb's copy has only in-frame clones and lacks some. The sample records 270,000 or so clones, approximately 90% being singletons. Sequenced material: PBMCs or T cells enriched from blood (not recorded which). Receptors were obtained from a woman aged 30 to 39 with acute COVID-19. The CDR3 runs from the conserved cysteine through the conserved F or W. Fields, in order: V gene, clone size, D gene, J gene, CDR3 DNA, CDR3 protein. D genes are given only for firm matches. Only some rows state a clone size, as once, few, many or a class for expanded clones.

V: TRBV19; size: -; D: -; J: TRBJ1-3; DNA: TGTGCCAGTAGGATCCACCCGACTGCCGCTGGAAACACCATATATTTT; CDR3: CASRIHPTAAGNTIYF
V: TRBV28; size: many; D: -; J: TRBJ2-7; DNA: TGTGCCAGCAGAACCCGGCTGCGGGGGCCAGCCCTTATATCCTACGAGCAGTACTTC; CDR3: CASRTRLRGPALISYEQYF
V: TRBV18; size: -; D: -; J: TRBJ2-3; DNA: TGTGCCAGCTCATTTTCTAGCACAGATACGCAGTATTTT; CDR3: CASSFSSTDTQYF
V: TRBV14; size: -; D: -; J: TRBJ2-7; DNA: TGTGCCAGCAGCCACAGACAGCCCTCCTACGAGCAGTACTTC; CDR3: CASSHRQPSYEQYF
V: TRBV27; size: -; D: -; J: TRBJ2-7; DNA: TGTGCCAGCAGTGTAGCGGAGACCTACGAGCAGTACTTC; CDR3: CASSVAETYEQYF
V: TRBV19; size: -; D: -; J: TRBJ2-3; DNA: TGTGCCAGTAGTCCTCCAGGGCCAGATACGCAGTATTTT; CDR3: CASSPPGPDTQYF
V: TRBV30; size: -; D: TRBD1; J: TRBJ1-5; DNA: TGTGCCTGGAGTGAGGCAGGGGGCAATTGGAATCAGCCCCAGCATTTT; CDR3: CAWSEAGGNWNQPQHF
V: TRBV28; size: -; D: TRBD1; J: TRBJ1-2; DNA: TGTGCCAGCAGACCGACAGGGGACTATGGCTACACCTTC; CDR3: CASRPTGDYGYTF
V: TRBV18; size: -; D: TRBD1; J: TRBJ2-1; DNA: TGTGCCAGCTCACCACAGGGGACAGGGGTAGTGTTCGGTAATGAGCAGTTCTTC; CDR3: CASSPQGTGVVFGNEQFF
V: TRBV11-2; size: -; D: TRBD2; J: TRBJ2-1; DNA: TGTGCCAGCAGCCTCATAGCGGGAGGAGGGTACAATGAGCAGTTCTTC; CDR3: CASSLIAGGGYNEQFF
V: TRBV7-9; size: -; D: -; J: TRBJ1-1; DNA: TGTGCCAGCAGCCGGGAGAACACTGAAGCTTTCTTT; CDR3: CASSRENTEAFF
V: TRBV12-3/TRBV12-4; size: -; D: -; J: TRBJ2-1; DNA: TGTGCCAGCAGTTTAAGCCATGAGCAGTTCTTC; CDR3: CASSLSHEQFF
V: TRBV3-1/TRBV3-2; size: -; D: TRBD2; J: TRBJ2-1; DNA: TGTGCCAGCTCTCTAGCGGGAGTGTACAATGAGCAGTTCTTC; CDR3: CASSLAGVYNEQFF
V: TRBV11-1; size: -; D: TRBD2; J: TRBJ2-3; DNA: TGTGCCAGCAGCTCGGGGGAGGGCCACACAGATACGCAGTATTTT; CDR3: CASSSGEGHTDTQYF
V: TRBV9; size: -; D: TRBD2; J: TRBJ2-1; DNA: TGTGCCAGCAGCGTCACCGGGACTAGCGGGTTACCATGGGTGGGAGGTGGGCAGTTCTTC; CDR3: CASSVTGTSGLPWVGGGQFF
V: TRBV21-1; size: -; D: -; J: TRBJ1-6; DNA: TGTGCCAGCAGCAAAGGGACAGCCCCCAGGAGCTCCTATAATTCACCCCTCCACTTT; CDR3: CASSKGTAPRSSYNSPLHF
V: TRBV7-3; size: -; D: TRBD1; J: TRBJ1-5; DNA: TGTGCCAGCAGCTTAACCGACAGGGGGCATCAGCCCCAGCATTTT; CDR3: CASSLTDRGHQPQHF
V: TRBV6-5; size: -; D: TRBD2; J: TRBJ2-1; DNA: TGTGCCAGCAACGTAGCGGGCTACTACAATGAGCAGTTCTTC; CDR3: CASNVAGYYNEQFF
V: TRBV5-1; size: -; D: TRBD1; J: TRBJ1-2; DNA: TGCGCCAGCAGCTTGGACAGGGGCTATGGCTACACCTTC; CDR3: CASSLDRGYGYTF
V: TRBV28; size: -; D: TRBD1; J: TRBJ1-4; DNA: TGTGCCAGCAGGGTACGACAGGGGTGGGATGAAAAACTGTTTTTT; CDR3: CASRVRQGWDEKLFF
V: TRBV6-4; size: -; D: -; J: TRBJ2-7; DNA: TGTGCCAGCAGTACCGACACGCACTCCTACGAGCAGTACTTC; CDR3: CASSTDTHSYEQYF
V: TRBV5-1; size: once; D: TRBD2; J: TRBJ2-7; DNA: TGCGCCAGCAGCTTTCCCGCTAGCGGGAGCCCCCCCTACGAGCAGTACTTC; CDR3: CASSFPASGSPPYEQYF
V: TRBV19; size: -; D: -; J: TRBJ2-3; DNA: TGTGCCAGTAGTGGCGGGCCCACAGATACGCAGTATTTT; CDR3: CASSGGPTDTQYF
V: TRBV19; size: -; D: -; J: TRBJ1-1; DNA: TGTGCCAGCCGTCATATGGGGAGACAGGCTCTGAACACTGAAGCTTTCTTT; CDR3: CASRHMGRQALNTEAFF
V: TRBV11-2; size: -; D: -; J: TRBJ2-3; DNA: TGTGCCAGCAGCTTAAGAGGCAACGCCGGCGCAGATACGCAGTATTTT; CDR3: CASSLRGNAGADTQYF
V: TRBV19; size: -; D: TRBD1; J: TRBJ1-4; DNA: TGTGCCAGCACCGGGACAGAGGAAGAAAAACTGTTTTTT; CDR3: CASTGTEEEKLFF
V: TRBV11-2; size: -; D: -; J: TRBJ1-6; DNA: TGTGCCAGCAGCTTGTCCCCCGAGGGATATTCACCCCTCCACTTT; CDR3: CASSLSPEGYSPLHF
V: TRBV10-3; size: -; D: TRBD1; J: TRBJ2-7; DNA: TGTGCCATCACAAAACAGGGGGACTTTGGATCTGGGGAGCAGTACTTC; CDR3: CAITKQGDFGSGEQYF